Each of the 7 T cell receptor beta chains below was sequenced from the same sample in a study of human T cells and chemical hapten exposure. TCRdb called the RACE reads again in MiXCR, with one record for every CDR3 protein. The data show over 60,000 distinct CDR3 sequences, about a tenth seen once. Documented time point: patch test 2, 6 weeks after DPC sensitization. Noted treatment: therapeutic diphenylcyclopropenone sensitization with weekly scalp DPC. Sequenced here: whole blood, sampled in connection with sensitization to the hapten diphenylcyclopropenone (DPC). These receptors were collected from a woman in her 50s with alopecia areata. Some clones in this sample may be carry-over from other donors' samples.

The chain joins TRBV10-3 to TRBJ2-2; 7 positions match TRBD2. The CDR3 sequence is 14 residues long. The germline V gene has CDR1 ENHRY and CDR2 SYGVKD. Trimming removed 10 bases from V and 5 bases from J; junction bases left unmatched: 10. CDR3 protein: CASARDYQTGELFF. In nucleotides, the CDR3 is TGTGCCAGCGCTAGGGACTATCAAACCGGGGAGCTGTTTTTT.

Ten or more counts support this clonotype. This sequence joins TRBV29-1 and TRBJ2-3; D is undetermined. The germline CDR1 and CDR2 sequences are SQVTM and ANQGSEA. The CDR3 is 14 amino acids. Trimming cost V 5 bases and J 1 base, with 13 bases left between them. The CDR3 sequence is CSVLTEPRTDTQYF. In nucleotides, the CDR3 is TGCAGCGTTCTGACGGAGCCACGCACAGATACGCAGTATTTT.

This clonotype was seen more than once but under ten times. The genes are TRBV6-2 or TRBV6-3 and TRBJ2-1; D remains unclear. The CDR3 consists of 11 residues. Germline values: CDR1 MNHEY, CDR2 SVGEGT. V lost 6 bases to trimming and J lost 5 bases, with 5 bases between them. The CDR3 here is CASRIHNEQFF. In DNA form, the CDR3 reads TGTGCCAGCAGGATCCACAATGAGCAGTTCTTC.

This clonotype appeared many times. The chain links TRBV18 to TRBJ2-7; either TRBD1 or TRBD2 may fit D (5 bases each). The V gene's germline CDR1 is KGHSH and CDR2 LQKENI. The CDR3 runs 12 residues. Trimming took off 4 bases at V and 6 bases at J, with 10 bases between the two ends. The CDR3 sequence: CASSLRGPEQYF. The CDR3 region has the DNA TGTGCCAGCTCACTTCGGGGCCCCGAGCAGTACTTC. The full variable domain, its missing parts supplied by reference TRBV18 and TRBJ2-7, is NAGVMQNPRHLVRRRGQEARLRCSPMKGHSHVYWYRQLPEEGLKFMVYLQKENIIDESGMPKERFSAEFPKEGPSILRIQQVVRGDSAAYFCASSLRGPEQYFGPGTRLTVT.

The V and J genes are TRBV6-4 and TRBJ1-1; no firm D call. This CDR3 is built from 13 residues. The V gene lost 6 bases and the J gene lost 1 base, with 9 bases spanning the gap. Germline values: CDR1 MRHNA, CDR2 SNTAGT. The DNA for the CDR3 is TGTGCCAGCAGCCAGTTGGGGAACACTGAAGCTTTCTTT. It yields the protein CASSQLGNTEAFF.

This clonotype was observed many times. This chain links TRBV5-8 with TRBJ2-2; 9 nucleotides agree with TRBD1. J lost 5 bases, V lost 7 bases, and 15 bases had no gene match. The CDR3 contains 17 residues. Germline V gives CDR1 SGHTS, CDR2 YDEGEE. DNA of the CDR3: TGTGCCAGCCGCACAGGGGGCCCAGACAGATGGACCGGGGAGCTGTTTTTT. Its translation is CASRTGGPDRWTGELFF.

Ten or more counts support this clonotype. The genes are TRBV6-5 and TRBJ1-4; D is perhaps TRBD1 (6 bases). Trimming shortened V by 9 bases and J by 11 bases, and 19 bases separated the two germline ends. Germline V lookup: CDR1 MNHEY, CDR2 SVGAGI. The length of the CDR3 is 13 residues. CDR3: CASMGHQDSKLFF. In DNA, the CDR3 is TGTGCCAGTATGGGACACCAAGACTCCAAACTGTTTTTT.